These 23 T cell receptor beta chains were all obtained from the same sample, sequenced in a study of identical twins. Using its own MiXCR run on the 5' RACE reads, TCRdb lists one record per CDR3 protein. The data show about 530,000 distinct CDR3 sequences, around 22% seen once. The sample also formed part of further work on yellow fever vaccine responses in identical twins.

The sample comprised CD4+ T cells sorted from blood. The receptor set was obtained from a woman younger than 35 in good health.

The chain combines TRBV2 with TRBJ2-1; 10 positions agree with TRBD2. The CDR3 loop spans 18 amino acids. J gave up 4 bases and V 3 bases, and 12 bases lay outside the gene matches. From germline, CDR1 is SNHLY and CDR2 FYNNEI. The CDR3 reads CASSEFISGRVIYNEQFF. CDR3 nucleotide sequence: TGTGCCAGCAGTGAGTTTATAAGCGGGAGGGTCATTTACAATGAGCAGTTCTTC.

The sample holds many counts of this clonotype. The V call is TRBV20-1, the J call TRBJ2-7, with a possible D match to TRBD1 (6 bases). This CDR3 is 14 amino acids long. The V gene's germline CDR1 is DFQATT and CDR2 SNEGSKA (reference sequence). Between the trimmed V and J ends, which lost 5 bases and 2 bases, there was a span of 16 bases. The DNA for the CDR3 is TGCAGTGCTGGAAGAGGGGGACGGACCTACGAGCAGTACGTC. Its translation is CSAGRGGRTYEQYV.

CDR3 sequence: CASSLGEGRETQYF. In nucleotides, the CDR3 is TGCGCCAGCAGCTTGGGGGAGGGGCGAGAGACCCAGTACTTC. This chain links TRBV5-1 with TRBJ2-5, with TRBD2 matching 7 bases. Germline trimming cut 0 bases from V and 4 bases from J; bases unmatched to any gene: 3. The germline CDR1 and CDR2 sequences are SGHRS and YFSETQ. CDR3 length: 14 amino acids.

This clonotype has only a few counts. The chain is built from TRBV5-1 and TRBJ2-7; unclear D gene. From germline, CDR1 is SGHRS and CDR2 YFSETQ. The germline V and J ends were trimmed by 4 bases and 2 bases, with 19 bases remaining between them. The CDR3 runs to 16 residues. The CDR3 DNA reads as TGCGCCAGCAGCCCTGCTTTGCCCCCCCTAACCTACGAGCAGTACGTC. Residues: CASSPALPPLTYEQYV.

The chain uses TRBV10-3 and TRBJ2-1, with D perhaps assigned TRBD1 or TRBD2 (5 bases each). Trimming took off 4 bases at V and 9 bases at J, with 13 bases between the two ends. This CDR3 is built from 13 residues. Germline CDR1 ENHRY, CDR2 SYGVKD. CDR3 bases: TGTGCCATCAGTGCGGGACCCGGAGGTGAGCAGTTCTTC. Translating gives CAISAGPGGEQFF.

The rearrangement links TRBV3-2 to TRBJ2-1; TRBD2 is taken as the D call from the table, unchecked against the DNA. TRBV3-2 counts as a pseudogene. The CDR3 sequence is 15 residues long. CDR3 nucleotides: TGTGCCAGCTGCCAAGGTCCGGGAGGCTACAATGAGCAGTTCTTC. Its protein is CASCQGPGGYNEQFF.

DNA for the CDR3: TGTGCCAGCAGTGGAGTCGAGATTAGCGAGCAGTACGTC. Translation gives CASSGVEISEQYV. The rearrangement uses TRBV2 and TRBJ2-7, with D unresolved. The V end lost 4 bases, the J end lost 6 bases, and 13 bases lay between the germline ends. Germline V gene lookup returns CDR1 SNHLY and CDR2 FYNNEI. This CDR3 has 13 amino acids.

This chain's CDR3 is CASSELAGSTDTQYF. The CDR3 DNA reads TGTGCCAGCAGTGAATTAGCCGGGAGCACAGATACGCAGTATTTT. V gene TRBV6-4 combines with J gene TRBJ2-3; D is undetermined. Trimming shortened V by 3 bases and J by 0 bases, and 10 bases separated the two germline ends. The CDR3 extends over 15 amino acids. Germline V lookup: CDR1 MRHNA, CDR2 SNTAGT.

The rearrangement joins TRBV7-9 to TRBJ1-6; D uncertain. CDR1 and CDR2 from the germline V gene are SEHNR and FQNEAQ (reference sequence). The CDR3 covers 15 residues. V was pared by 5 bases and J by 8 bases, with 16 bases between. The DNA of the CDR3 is TGTGCCAGCAGCCTCGTGGAGACGAGGGATTCACCCCTCCACTTT. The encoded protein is CASSLVETRDSPLHF.

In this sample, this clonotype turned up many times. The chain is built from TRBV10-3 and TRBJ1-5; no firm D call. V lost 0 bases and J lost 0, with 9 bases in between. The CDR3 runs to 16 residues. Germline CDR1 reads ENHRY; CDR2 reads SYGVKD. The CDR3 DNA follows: TGTGCCATCAGTGAGTCGATACAGCATAGCAATCAGCCCCAGCATTTT. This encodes CAISESIQHSNQPQHF.

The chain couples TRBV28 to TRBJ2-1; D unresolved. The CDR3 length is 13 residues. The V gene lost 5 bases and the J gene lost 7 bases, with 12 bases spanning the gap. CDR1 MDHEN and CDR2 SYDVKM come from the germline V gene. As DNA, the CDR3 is TGTGCCAGCAGTGGGGTAGTCAAAAATGAGCAGTTCTTC. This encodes CASSGVVKNEQFF.

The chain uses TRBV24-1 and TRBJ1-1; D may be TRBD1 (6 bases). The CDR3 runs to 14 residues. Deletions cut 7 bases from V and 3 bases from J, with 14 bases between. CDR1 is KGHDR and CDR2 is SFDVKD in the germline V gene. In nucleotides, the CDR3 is TGTGCCACCAGGGGACAATGGCCGGACACTGAAGCTTTCTTT. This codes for CATRGQWPDTEAFF.

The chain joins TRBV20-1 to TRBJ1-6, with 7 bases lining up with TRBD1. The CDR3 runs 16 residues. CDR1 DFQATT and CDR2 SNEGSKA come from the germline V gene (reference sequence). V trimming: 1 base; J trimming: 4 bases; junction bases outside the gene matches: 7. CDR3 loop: CSARGSGTVYNSPLHF. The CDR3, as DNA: TGCAGTGCTAGAGGATCCGGGACAGTGTATAATTCACCCCTCCACTTT.

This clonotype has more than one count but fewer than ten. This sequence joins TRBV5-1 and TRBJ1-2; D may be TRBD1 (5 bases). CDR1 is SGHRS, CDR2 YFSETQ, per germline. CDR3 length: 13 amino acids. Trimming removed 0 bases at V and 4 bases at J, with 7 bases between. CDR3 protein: CASSLGQLYGYTF. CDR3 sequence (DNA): TGCGCCAGCAGCTTGGGACAGCTCTATGGCTACACCTTC.

CDR3 nucleotides: TGCGCCAGCAGCCATCAGGGTAGCGGGGGTTACAATGAGCAGTTCTTC. This translates into CASSHQGSGGYNEQFF. This chain joins TRBV5-1 and TRBJ2-1; TRBD2 agrees at 9 bases. Trimming cost V 4 bases and J 4 bases; bases outside gene matches: 9. The CDR3 covers 16 residues. Germline CDR1 is SGHRS and CDR2 is YFSETQ. The full variable domain, in which reference TRBV5-1 and TRBJ2-1 provide the parts outside the CDR3, is KAGVTQTPRYLIKTRGQQVTLSCSPISGHRSVSWYQQTPGQGLQFLFEYFSETQRNKGNFPGRFSGRQFSNSRSEMNVSTLELGDSALYLCASSHQGSGGYNEQFFGPGTRLTVL.

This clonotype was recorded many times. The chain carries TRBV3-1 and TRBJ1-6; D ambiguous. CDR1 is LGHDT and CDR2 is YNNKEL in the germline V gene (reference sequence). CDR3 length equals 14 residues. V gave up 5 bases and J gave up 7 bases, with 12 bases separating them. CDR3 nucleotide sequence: TGTGCCAGCAGCAATTTTGATGGAAATTCACCCCTCCACTTT. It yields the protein CASSNFDGNSPLHF.

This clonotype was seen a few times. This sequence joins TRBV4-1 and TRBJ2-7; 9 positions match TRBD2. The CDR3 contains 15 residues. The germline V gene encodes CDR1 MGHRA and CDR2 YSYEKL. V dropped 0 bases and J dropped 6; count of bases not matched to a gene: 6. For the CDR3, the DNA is TGCGCCAGCAGCCAAGAAAGGACTAGCGCGAGCGAGCAGTACTTC. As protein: CASSQERTSASEQYF.

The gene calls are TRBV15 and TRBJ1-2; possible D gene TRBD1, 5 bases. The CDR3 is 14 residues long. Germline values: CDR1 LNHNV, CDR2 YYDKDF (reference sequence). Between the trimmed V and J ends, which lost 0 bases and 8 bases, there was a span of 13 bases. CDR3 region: CATSRDKQVGGYTF. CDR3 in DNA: TGTGCCACCAGCAGAGATAAACAGGTCGGCGGCTACACCTTC.

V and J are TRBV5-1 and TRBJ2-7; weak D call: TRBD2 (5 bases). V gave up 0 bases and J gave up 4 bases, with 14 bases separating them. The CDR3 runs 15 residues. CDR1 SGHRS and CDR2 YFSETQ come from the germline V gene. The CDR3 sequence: CASSLGASGGYEQYF. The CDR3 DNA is TGCGCCAGCAGCTTGGGTGCCTCCGGAGGATACGAGCAGTACTTC.

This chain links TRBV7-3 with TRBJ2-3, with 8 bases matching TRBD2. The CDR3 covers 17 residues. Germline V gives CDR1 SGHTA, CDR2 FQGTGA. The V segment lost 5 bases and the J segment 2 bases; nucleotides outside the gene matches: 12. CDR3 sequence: CASSEKNRAGATDTQYF. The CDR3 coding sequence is TGTGCCAGCAGCGAAAAGAACAGAGCGGGGGCCACAGATACGCAGTATTTT.

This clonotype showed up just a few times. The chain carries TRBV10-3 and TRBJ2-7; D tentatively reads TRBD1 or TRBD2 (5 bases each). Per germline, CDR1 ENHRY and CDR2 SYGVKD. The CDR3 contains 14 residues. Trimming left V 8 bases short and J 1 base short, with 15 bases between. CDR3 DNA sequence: TGTGCCATCGGGATCCCGGGGCTTTCCTACGAGCAGTACTTC. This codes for CAIGIPGLSYEQYF.

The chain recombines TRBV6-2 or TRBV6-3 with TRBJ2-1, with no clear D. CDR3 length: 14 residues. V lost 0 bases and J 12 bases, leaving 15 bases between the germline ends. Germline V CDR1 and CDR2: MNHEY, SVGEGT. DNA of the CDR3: TGTGCCAGCAGTTACTCAGTAGTGGAATCGCGGCAGTTCTTC. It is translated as CASSYSVVESRQFF.

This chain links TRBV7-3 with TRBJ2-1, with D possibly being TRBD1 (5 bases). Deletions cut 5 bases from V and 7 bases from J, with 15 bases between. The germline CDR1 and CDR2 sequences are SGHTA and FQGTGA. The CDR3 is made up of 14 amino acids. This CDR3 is CASSRLGDGNEQFF. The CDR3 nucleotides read TGTGCCAGCAGCAGGTTAGGGGATGGGAATGAGCAGTTCTTC.